The source of this T cell receptor (beta chain) is a study of CD8 T cells in ankylosing spondylitis. Whole-study findings and limits: Seemingly characteristic of ankylosing spondylitis blood was a TCR beta motif consisting of several highly homologous variants. Clones linked to disease were reported to show significant enrichment in matched ankylosing spondylitis synovial fluid. A number of the motif variants had already been described in reactive arthritis synovial fluid and blood.

V was trimmed by 2 bases and J by 1 base, leaving 11 bases between them. This CDR3 is 15 amino acids long. Germline loops: CDR1 SEHNR, CDR2 FQNEAQ (reference sequence). This clonotype was seen only a few times. The antigen remains undetermined. Libraries of TCR beta came from quantitative 5'-RACE with molecular barcodes. Via MiXCR, TCRdb re-called the 5' RACE reads, giving one row per CDR3 protein. The table lists about 220,000 distinct CDR3 sequences, around 19% of them singletons. The rearrangement links TRBV7-9 to TRBJ2-5; no clear D. The sequencing sample was made of blood, either unsorted or a sorted T cell fraction (not recorded which). The TCR sequence derives from a male donor with ankylosing spondylitis. The CDR3, as DNA: TGTGCCAGCAGCTTACCCCACCTGGCCCAAGAGACCCAGTACTTC. Translating it yields CASSLPHLAQETQYF. Based on the CDR3 plus reference TRBV7-9 and TRBJ2-5, the full variable domain is DTGVSQNPRHKITKRGQNVTFRCDPISEHNRLYWYRQTLGQGPEFLTYFQNEAQLEKSRLLSDRFSAERPKGSFSTLEIQRTEQGDSAMYLCASSLPHLAQETQYFGPGTRLLVL.